The clone carrying this TCR beta chain was detected only once. Germline V lookup: CDR1 SGHAT, CDR2 FQNNGV. This CDR3 is built from 14 residues. V gave up 1 base and J gave up 6 bases, with 11 bases separating them. These data are taken from a study of T cell changes during pregnancy in multiple sclerosis. Data came from immunoSEQ multiplex PCR; TCRdb stores just in-frame clones and leaves some out. The sample records tens of thousands of clones, about 88% being singletons. The chain is built from TRBV11-2 and TRBJ2-3; no clear D. The sequence derives from a female donor with multiple sclerosis, enrolled in a pregnancy study. The sequencing used CD8+ T cells from peripheral blood mononuclear cells, collected before pregnancy. The DNA for the CDR3 is TGTGCCAGCAGCTTAGTTCCTCTATCGGATACGCAGTATTTT. As protein: CASSLVPLSDTQYF. The full variable domain, rest sourced from reference TRBV11-2 and TRBJ2-3, is EAGVAQSPRYKIIEKRQSVAFWCNPISGHATLYWYQQILGQGPKLLIQFQNNGVVDDSQLPKDRFSAERLKGVDSTLKIQPAKLEDSAVYLCASSLVPLSDTQYFGPGTRLTVL.